This TCR beta chain emerged from a study of PD-1 blockade in classical Hodgkin lymphoma. Points from the study as a whole: Significantly greater TCR diversity emerged by C4D1 in CD4+ cells but not CD8+ cells. Compared with healthy donors, newly diagnosed patients reportedly showed lower baseline TCR diversity.

About this clone: What it recognizes is unknown.

The CDR3 is made up of 18 amino acids. Germline V gene data show CDR1 as SGHTA and CDR2 as FQGNSA. Trimming cost V 1 base and J 0 bases, with 16 bases left between them. Profiled with immunoSEQ multiplex PCR; TCRdb holds only in-frame clones, not every one. The sample holds 10,000 to 15,000 clones, 90% seen once. Each of the patients experienced relapse following autologous stem cell transplantation, and their brentuximab vedotin exposure differed. Negative magnetic selection isolated CD4+ T cells from thawed PBMCs. The rearrangement uses TRBV7-2 and TRBJ2-4, with a weak D call TRBD1 (5 bases). This receptor was obtained from a human donor with classical Hodgkin lymphoma. The material sequenced was CD4+ T cells from blood, taken at baseline. The CDR3 protein is CASSLVIVGALAKNIQYF. CDR3 in DNA: TGTGCCAGCAGCTTAGTTATCGTTGGGGCCCTAGCCAAAAACATTCAGTACTTC.